Listed below are T cell receptor beta chains from one sample, sequenced in a study of blood T cell repertoires in COVID-19. The assay was immunoSEQ multiplex PCR, and TCRdb's table has in-frame clones only and misses some. The table lists under 80,000 clones, around nine tenths of them singletons, with 1% in the top ten. Sequencing was done on a sample of peripheral blood. These TCRs come from a man between 65 and 85 years old with acute or convalescent COVID-19. CDR3s include the opening cysteine and the closing phenylalanine or tryptophan. The D gene is left open where the match is weak. For some rows the clone size is stated as once, few or many, or as a class when expanded; others skip it.

>TRBV18|TRBJ1-2|TRBD1|.
TGTGCCAGCTCACCAGGACAGGGAAGCTATGGCTACACCTTC
CASSPGQGSYGYTF
>TRBV11-2|TRBJ2-7|.|.
TGTGCCAGCAGCTTAGATTGGGGAGGACTCAGCTTC
CASSLDWGGLSF
>TRBV19|TRBJ2-7|.|.
TGTGCCAGTAGTATTGTGAGCCTCTCCTACGAGCAGTACTTC
CASSIVSLSYEQYF
>TRBV7-9|TRBJ1-6|.|.
TGTGCCGTTAGGGGGTCAGGGACTTCACCCCTCCACTTT
CAVRGSGTSPLHF
>TRBV5-6|TRBJ1-1|TRBD1|.
TGTGCCAGCAGGGGACAGGGTGAAGCTTTCTTT
CASRGQGEAFF
>TRBV13|TRBJ2-1|TRBD2|.
TGTGCCAGCAGCCGAGGCGCGGTCGCGGGGGGGCCGGGTAATGAGCAGTTCTTC
CASSRGAVAGGPGNEQFF
>TRBV9|TRBJ2-1|TRBD2|.
TGTGCCAGCAGCGTAGGTGGGACTACCGGGTACAATGAGCAGTTCTTC
CASSVGGTTGYNEQFF
>TRBV5-1|TRBJ2-1|.|.
TGCGCCAGCAGCTTGGCCAGCGTGTACTCCTACAATGAGCAGTTCTTC
CASSLASVYSYNEQFF
>TRBV5-1|TRBJ2-7|.|.
TGCGCCAGCAGGTCCTCAAGGGGTTCCGAGCAGTACTTC
CASRSSRGSEQYF
>TRBV10-1|TRBJ2-1|.|.
TGCGCCAGCAGTCCTCAACGCAGGGACAATGAGCAGTTCTTC
CASSPQRRDNEQFF
>TRBV28|TRBJ1-2|.|once
TGTGCCAGCAGTTTTCGCTCCAGGGCCTATGGCTACACCTTC
CASSFRSRAYGYTF
>TRBV15|TRBJ2-2|TRBD2|.
TGTGCCACCAGCCGCGGAATGGCTAGCGGGAGGCGGGACACCGGGGAGCTGTTTTTT
CATSRGMASGRRDTGELFF
>TRBV5-1|TRBJ2-7|TRBD1|.
TGCGCCAGCAGAAGACAGGGGCACGACGAGCAGTACTTC
CASRRQGHDEQYF
>TRBV10-3|TRBJ2-2|TRBD1|.
TGTGCCATCACCGACAGGGGGCGTAACACCGGGGAGCTGTTTTTT
CAITDRGRNTGELFF
>TRBV4-1|TRBJ1-5|.|.
TGCGCCAGCAGCCCAAGATCTAATAGCAATCAGCCCCAGCATTTT
CASSPRSNSNQPQHF
>TRBV18|TRBJ2-7|TRBD1|.
TGTGCCAGCTCACCGATCGGACAGGGGTCCCCCTACGAGCAGTACTTC
CASSPIGQGSPYEQYF
>TRBV5-1|TRBJ2-2|TRBD1|.
TGCGCCAGCAGCCAAACGACAGGGGGCCCCGGGGAGCTGTTTTTT
CASSQTTGGPGELFF
>TRBV5-1|TRBJ2-1|TRBD2|.
TGCGCCAGCAGCTTGGCCGTTTCTTCGACTAGCGGGGGGGCCCATGAGCAGTTCTTC
CASSLAVSSTSGGAHEQFF
>TRBV29-1|TRBJ1-2|.|once
TGCAGCGTTGTTGACGACACACGGGGTGGCTACACCTTC
CSVVDDTRGGYTF
>TRBV3-1/TRBV3-2|TRBJ1-4|.|.
TGTGCCAGCACCACCAGTGGTGAAAAACTGTTTTTT
CASTTSGEKLFF
>TRBV19|TRBJ2-5|TRBD1|.
TGTGCCAGTTCAGACAGGGTCAGGGGTGAGACCCAGTACTTC
CASSDRVRGETQYF
>TRBV4-2|TRBJ2-7|.|once
TGTGCCAGCAGCCTGGAGGGGGCATCCTACGAGCAGTACTTC
CASSLEGASYEQYF
>TRBV12-5|TRBJ2-5|TRBD1|.
TGTGCTAGTGGTCGGGACAGCAAAGAGACCCAGTACTTC
CASGRDSKETQYF
>TRBV7-9|TRBJ1-2|.|.
TGTGCAATCGGGGGTGGGGCGTCCAGGAGGGCTAACTATGGCTACACCTTC
CAIGGGASRRANYGYTF
>TRBV7-9|TRBJ2-5|.|.
TGTGCCAGCGAGGGTGTCAGCCAAGAGACCCAGTACTTC
CASEGVSQETQYF
>TRBV5-1|TRBJ2-6|.|.
TGCGCCAGCAGCCGAGACTGGTCTGGGGCCAACGTCCTGACTTTC
CASSRDWSGANVLTF
>TRBV19|TRBJ1-2|TRBD1|.
TGTGCCAGTACGGACAGGGGACGGGGCTATGGCTACACCTTC
CASTDRGRGYGYTF
>TRBV3-1/TRBV3-2|TRBJ2-7|TRBD1|.
TGTGCCAGCAGCCCCTATAGACAGGGGGCCATCTCCTACGAGCAGTACTTC
CASSPYRQGAISYEQYF
>TRBV5-5|TRBJ1-6|TRBD1|once
TGTGCCAGCAGCTTGGGGACAGGCACTGTTTCACCCCTCCACTTT
CASSLGTGTVSPLHF
>TRBV20-1|TRBJ1-2|.|few
TGCAGTGCTAGTGGGGGAGACTTCTATGGCTACACCTTC
CSASGGDFYGYTF
>TRBV5-1|TRBJ2-2|.|.
TGCGCCAGCGCCGCCCGACAGTCGTGGGCCGGGGAGCTGTTTTTT
CASAARQSWAGELFF
>TRBV30|TRBJ1-5|TRBD1|.
TGTGCCTGGAGTGTTAGGACAGGGGGACCGTATAGCAATCAGCCCCAGCATTTT
CAWSVRTGGPYSNQPQHF
>TRBV11-2|TRBJ2-3|.|.
TGTGCCAGCAGCTTGGCTGCGGGGACTAGCACAGATACGCAGTATTTT
CASSLAAGTSTDTQYF